This T cell receptor beta chain is drawn from a study of T cell responses to AZD1222 COVID-19 vaccine. Findings of the study overall: There were vaccine-associated CD4 TCRs across spike, dominant at 160-218 and 743-854. Repertoires were obtained only post-peak T cell response. Close to half of spike-specific TCRs reportedly recognize unmutated variant regions.

A remark on this clone: The antigen is undetermined.

The assay was immunoSEQ multiplex PCR, and TCRdb's table has in-frame clones only and misses some. The table records about 140,000 clones, approximately 90% of them present only once. Trimming stripped 0 bases from V and 4 bases from J, with 7 bases between. The CDR3 spans 14 residues. Per germline, CDR1 SGHRS and CDR2 YFSETQ. This sample comprised peripheral blood, obtained on day 0 of AZD1222 vaccination. This chain uses TRBV5-1 with TRBJ2-2; the D is unclear. The origin of this receptor is an adult in good health. The CDR3 protein is CASSLVASTGELFF. DNA of the CDR3: TGCGCCAGCAGCTTGGTTGCTAGCACCGGGGAGCTGTTTTTT.